Shown below are 16 T cell receptor beta chains from a single sample sequenced in a study of blood T cell repertoires in COVID-19. Sequencing was performed with immunoSEQ multiplex PCR; in TCRdb, only in-frame clones are kept and a portion is missing. This table holds 150,000 to 200,000 clones, roughly 85% found once. Sequenced material: peripheral blood. Receptors were obtained from a woman aged 45-65 years with COVID-19, enrolled during active disease.

V and J are TRBV15 and TRBJ2-7; 8 bases are shared with TRBD1. There are 16 residues in the CDR3. CDR1 and CDR2 (germline): LNHNV, YYDKDF (reference sequence). V lost 4 bases to trimming and J lost 7 bases; unmatched junction nucleotides: 15. The CDR3 bases are TGTGCCACCAGCACCCTGAATGACAGGGGATTAGGGGAGCAGTACTTC. Its protein is CATSTLNDRGLGEQYF.

CDR3 in amino acids: CASSQTRGGNTEAFF. CDR3 bases: TGTGCCAGCAGCCAGACGAGGGGAGGGAACACTGAAGCTTTCTTT. The chain has TRBV7-9 and TRBJ1-1; a possible D gene is TRBD1 (5 bases). Trimming pared 5 bases from V and 1 base from J, leaving 14 bases between. The CDR3 has 15 amino acids. Germline CDR1 and CDR2: SEHNR and FQNEAQ (reference sequence).

The V and J genes are TRBV9 and TRBJ1-5; the D is unclear. The V gene lost 0 bases and the J gene lost 8 bases, with 15 bases spanning the gap. The CDR3 has 15 amino acids. CDR1 SGDLS and CDR2 YYNGEE come from the germline V gene. The CDR3 bases are TGTGCCAGCAGCGTAGGGCGGGGTACCCCAGAGCCCCAGCATTTT. Protein product: CASSVGRGTPEPQHF.

This clone came up once. This chain links TRBV3-1 (or the pseudogene TRBV3-2) with TRBJ1-4; TRBD1 aligns across 7 bases. The germline V gene encodes CDR1 LGHDT and CDR2 YNNKEL (reference sequence). This CDR3 has 15 residues. V lost 4 bases to trimming and J lost 8 bases; unmatched junction nucleotides: 10. CDR3 in amino acids: CASSRPPPGGEKLFF. CDR3 nucleotide sequence: TGTGCCAGCAGCCGCCCACCCCCAGGGGGGGAAAAACTGTTTTTT.

The chain has TRBV11-3 and TRBJ2-7; 7 bases fit TRBD1. J lost 2 bases, V lost 0 bases, and 10 bases had no gene match. The CDR3 has 17 amino acids. Germline loops: CDR1 SGHNT, CDR2 YENEEA. CDR3 nucleotides: TGTGCCAGCAGCTTAGAGGGGTTAGGGACAGATCCCTACGAGCAGTACTTC. It yields the protein CASSLEGLGTDPYEQYF.

The chain links TRBV2 to TRBJ2-5, with unresolved D. The CDR3 is made up of 14 amino acids. Germline V gene sequence: CDR1 SNHLY, CDR2 FYNNEI. The V end was cut by 4 bases, the J end by 2 bases, with 11 bases between. The CDR3 sequence: CASSVSGHQETQYF. DNA for the CDR3: TGTGCCAGCAGTGTGTCGGGTCATCAAGAGACCCAGTACTTC. Looking up the rest from reference TRBV2 and TRBJ2-5 gives the full variable domain: EPEVTQTPSHQVTQMGQEVILRCVPISNHLYFYWYRQILGQKVEFLVSFYNNEISEKSEIFDDQFSVERPDGSNFTLKIRSTKLEDSAMYFCASSVSGHQETQYFGPGTRLLVL.

Only a few counts were recorded for this clone. The chain joins TRBV7-2 to TRBJ2-5, with TRBD2 matching over 12 bases. The CDR3 covers 14 residues. Germline V gene sequence: CDR1 SGHTA, CDR2 FQGNSA. Trimming removed 5 bases from V and 10 bases from J; junction bases left unmatched: 8. The CDR3: CASSLNPTSGGQYF. CDR3 DNA: TGTGCCAGCAGCCTAAATCCGACTAGCGGGGGCCAGTACTTC.

The rearrangement links TRBV9 to TRBJ1-3, with D unresolved. The germline V gene has CDR1 SGDLS and CDR2 YYNGEE. The ends were cut back, 3 bases at V and 0 bases at J, with 13 bases in the middle. The CDR3 is 16 residues long. For the CDR3, the DNA is TGTGCCAGCAGCGGGGGAGGTGCCTTCTCTGGAAACACCATATATTTT. The encoded protein is CASSGGGAFSGNTIYF. The variable domain in full, with the rest retrieved from reference TRBV9 and TRBJ1-3, is DSGVTQTPKHLITATGQRVTLRCSPRSGDLSVYWYQQSLDQGLQFLIQYYNGEERAKGNILERFSAQQFPDLHSELNLSSLELGDSALYFCASSGGGAFSGNTIYFGEGSWLTVV.

This rearrangement joins TRBV2 to TRBJ2-7; D is possibly TRBD2 (5 bases). This CDR3 has 15 amino acids. V lost 3 bases and J 2 bases, leaving 14 bases between the germline ends. Germline V gene lookup returns CDR1 SNHLY and CDR2 FYNNEI. The CDR3 coding sequence is TGTGCCAGCAGTGAGGGTCCCCCGGAGGCCTACGAGCAGTACTTC. This sequence encodes CASSEGPPEAYEQYF. Filled out from reference TRBV2 and TRBJ2-7, the complete variable domain reads EPEVTQTPSHQVTQMGQEVILRCVPISNHLYFYWYRQILGQKVEFLVSFYNNEISEKSEIFDDQFSVERPDGSNFTLKIRSTKLEDSAMYFCASSEGPPEAYEQYFGPGTRLTVT.

This rearrangement joins TRBV4-1 to TRBJ1-6; TRBD1 matches 7 bases. J was trimmed by 7 bases and V by 0 bases; bases with no gene match: 9. Per germline, CDR1 MGHRA and CDR2 YSYEKL. This CDR3 has 17 amino acids. CDR3 sequence: CASSQDPAGGLNSPLHF. The CDR3 coding sequence is TGCGCCAGCAGCCAAGATCCGGCAGGGGGTTTAAATTCACCCCTCCACTTT.

Details on this clone: Other DNA variants within this sample encode the same CDR3. The chain is built from TRBV9 and TRBJ2-1; 9 nucleotides align to TRBD1. Per the germline V gene, CDR1 is SGDLS and CDR2 is YYNGEE. The CDR3 extends over 15 amino acids. Trimming cost V 3 bases and J 2 bases; bases outside gene matches: 3. The CDR3 loop reads CASSEGQGPYNEQFF. In DNA, the CDR3 is TGTGCCAGCAGCGAGGGACAGGGACCCTACAATGAGCAGTTCTTC.

This rearrangement joins TRBV4-2 to TRBJ1-4, with TRBD1 matching over 7 bases. Germline-derived CDR1 and CDR2 are LGHNA and YNFKEQ. The CDR3 loop spans 15 amino acids. Unmatched junction bases numbered 10, after V lost 4 bases and J lost 8 bases. The CDR3 DNA sequence: TGTGCCAGCAGCCCCGAAGACAGGGTCGTCGAAAAACTGTTTTTT. It specifies CASSPEDRVVEKLFF.

The chain is built from TRBV3-1 (or the pseudogene TRBV3-2) and TRBJ2-3; TRBD2 matches at 10 bases. CDR1 and CDR2 (germline): LGHDT, YNNKEL (reference sequence). The CDR3 contains 16 residues. V gave up 0 bases and J gave up 2 bases; unmatched junction bases: 2. This chain's CDR3 is CASSQDLAGDTDTQYF. The CDR3 nucleotides read TGTGCCAGCAGCCAAGATCTAGCGGGGGACACAGATACGCAGTATTTT.

Only a few counts were recorded for this clone. The chain uses TRBV10-2 and TRBJ1-3, with 10 nucleotides matching TRBD1. The CDR3 has 13 amino acids. V dropped 8 bases and J dropped 4; count of bases not matched to a gene: 2. Germline CDR1 reads WSHSY; CDR2 reads SAAADI. CDR3 loop: CASGQGDGNTIYF. CDR3 DNA: TGCGCCAGCGGACAGGGGGACGGAAACACCATATATTTT.

This clone was seen a handful of times. The rearrangement links TRBV13 to TRBJ2-3; 11 bases are a match to TRBD2. CDR1 is PRHDT and CDR2 is FYEKMQ in the germline V gene (reference sequence). This CDR3 is 17 amino acids long. V lost 1 base to trimming and J lost 4 bases; unmatched junction nucleotides: 7. As DNA, the CDR3 is TGTGCCAGCAGCTTAGCCGTGGGACTAGCGGTTTCAGATACGCAGTATTTT. It encodes CASSLAVGLAVSDTQYF.

The chain couples TRBV5-3 to TRBJ2-5; D possibly corresponds to TRBD2 (5 bases). TRBV5-3 is flagged as an ORF with uncertain function. Trimming took off 6 bases at V and 5 bases at J, with 23 bases between the two ends. The CDR3 extends over 16 amino acids. CDR3 loop: CARTLSIGDPRETQYF. Here the CDR3 DNA reads TGTGCCAGAACCCTCAGTATCGGGGATCCCCGGGAGACCCAGTACTTC.